The clone carrying this T cell receptor (beta chain) was observed a single time. The record originates from a study of blood T cell repertoires in COVID-19. Method: immunoSEQ multiplex PCR; TCRdb's copy keeps in-frame clones and lacks some. The sample holds about 300,000 clones; about 87% are singletons and the top ten take roughly 7%. The CDR3 extends over 13 amino acids. Trimming left V 4 bases short and J 5 bases short, with 10 bases between. Looked up from germline, CDR1 is SGHRS and CDR2 is YFSETQ. The sample taken for sequencing was peripheral blood. This chain joins TRBV5-1 and TRBJ2-1; D might be TRBD2 (6 bases). The receptor was isolated from a woman younger than 45 who had recovered from COVID-19. CDR3 residues: CASSAGRDNEQFF. CDR3 nucleotide sequence: TGCGCCAGCAGCGCGGGACGAGACAATGAGCAGTTCTTC.